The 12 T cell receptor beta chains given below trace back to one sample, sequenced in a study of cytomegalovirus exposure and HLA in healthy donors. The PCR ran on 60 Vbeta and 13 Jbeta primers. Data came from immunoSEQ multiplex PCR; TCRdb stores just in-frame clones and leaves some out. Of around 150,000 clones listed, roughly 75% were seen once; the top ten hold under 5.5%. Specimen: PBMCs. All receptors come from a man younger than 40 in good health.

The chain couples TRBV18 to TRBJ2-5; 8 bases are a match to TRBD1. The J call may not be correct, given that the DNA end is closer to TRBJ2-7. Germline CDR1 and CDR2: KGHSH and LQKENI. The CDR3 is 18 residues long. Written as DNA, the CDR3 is TGTGCCAGCTCACCAGGGCCCAACACAGGGGGAAAACCCTACGAGCAGTACTTC. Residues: CASSPGPNTGGKPYEQYF.

The CDR3 protein is CSVEWTEPYEQYF. In nucleotides, the CDR3 is TGCAGCGTTGAGTGGACAGAACCCTACGAGCAGTACTTC. The chain joins TRBV29-1 to TRBJ2-7; tentatively, D is TRBD1 (6 bases). The CDR3 sequence is 13 residues long. V lost 3 bases to trimming and J lost 2 bases, with 11 bases between them. Germline-derived CDR1 and CDR2 are SQVTM and ANQGSEA.

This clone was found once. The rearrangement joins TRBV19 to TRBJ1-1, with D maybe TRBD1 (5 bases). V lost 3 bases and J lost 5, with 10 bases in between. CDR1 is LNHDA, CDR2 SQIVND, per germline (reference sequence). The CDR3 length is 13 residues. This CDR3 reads CASSMGGSTEAFF. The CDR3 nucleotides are TGTGCCAGTAGTATGGGGGGGAGTACTGAAGCTTTCTTT.

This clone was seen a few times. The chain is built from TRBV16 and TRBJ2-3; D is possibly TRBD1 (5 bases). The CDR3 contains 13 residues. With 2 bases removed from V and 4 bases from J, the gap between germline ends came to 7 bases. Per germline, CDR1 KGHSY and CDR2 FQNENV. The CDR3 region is CASSQDRSDTQYF. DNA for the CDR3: TGTGCCAGCAGCCAAGACAGATCAGATACGCAGTATTTT. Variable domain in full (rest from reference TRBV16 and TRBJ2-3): GEEVAQTPKHLVRGEGQKAKLYCAPIKGHSYVFWYQQVLKNEFKFLISFQNENVFDETGMPKERFSAKCLPNSPCSLEIQATKLEDSAVYFCASSQDRSDTQYFGPGTRLTVL.

CDR3 nucleotide sequence: TGTGCCAGCAGCCCCGCTAGAAGGAATGAGCAGTTCTTC. Its protein is CASSPARRNEQFF. V usage is TRBV21-1 and J usage is TRBJ2-1; the table assigns TRBD2, which was not confirmed against the DNA. TRBV21-1 is a pseudogene. The CDR3 extends over 13 amino acids.

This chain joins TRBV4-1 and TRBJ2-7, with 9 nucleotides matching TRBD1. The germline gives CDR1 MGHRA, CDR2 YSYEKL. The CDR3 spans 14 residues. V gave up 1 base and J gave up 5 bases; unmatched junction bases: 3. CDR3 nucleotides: TGCGCCAGCAGCCAAGCGGGACAGGGTGACGAGCAGTACTTC. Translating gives CASSQAGQGDEQYF.

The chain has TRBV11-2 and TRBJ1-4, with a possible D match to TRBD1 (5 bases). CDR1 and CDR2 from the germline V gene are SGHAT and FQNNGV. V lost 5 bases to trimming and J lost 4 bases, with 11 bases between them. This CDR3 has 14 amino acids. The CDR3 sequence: CASSSRVGNEKLFF. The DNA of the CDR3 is TGTGCCAGCAGCAGCAGGGTTGGTAATGAAAAACTGTTTTTT.

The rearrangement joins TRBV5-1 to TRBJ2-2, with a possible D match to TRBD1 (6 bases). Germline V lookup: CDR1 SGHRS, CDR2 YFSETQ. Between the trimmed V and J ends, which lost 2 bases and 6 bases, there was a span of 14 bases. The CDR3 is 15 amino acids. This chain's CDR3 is CASSFLQGRAGELFF. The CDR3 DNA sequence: TGCGCCAGCAGCTTTTTACAGGGTCGGGCCGGGGAGCTGTTTTTT.

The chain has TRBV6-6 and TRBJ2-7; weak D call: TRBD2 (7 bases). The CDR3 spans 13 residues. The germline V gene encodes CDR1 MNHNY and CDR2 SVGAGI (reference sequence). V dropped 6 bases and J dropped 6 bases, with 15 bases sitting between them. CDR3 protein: CASSLTSRGEQYF. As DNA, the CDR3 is TGTGCCAGCAGCCTGACTAGCAGGGGCGAGCAGTACTTC.

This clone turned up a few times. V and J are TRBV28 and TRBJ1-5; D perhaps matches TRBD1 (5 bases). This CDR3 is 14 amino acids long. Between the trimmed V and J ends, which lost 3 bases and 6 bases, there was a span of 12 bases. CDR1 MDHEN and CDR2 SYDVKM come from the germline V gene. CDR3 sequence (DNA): TGTGCCAGCAGTTTTGGCACAGGTATTCAGCCCCAGCATTTT. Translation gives CASSFGTGIQPQHF. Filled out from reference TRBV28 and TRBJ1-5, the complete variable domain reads DVKVTQSSRYLVKRTGEKVFLECVQDMDHENMFWYRQDPGLGLRLIYFSYDVKMKEKGDIPEGYSVSREKKERFSLILESASTNQTSMYLCASSFGTGIQPQHFGDGTRLSIL.

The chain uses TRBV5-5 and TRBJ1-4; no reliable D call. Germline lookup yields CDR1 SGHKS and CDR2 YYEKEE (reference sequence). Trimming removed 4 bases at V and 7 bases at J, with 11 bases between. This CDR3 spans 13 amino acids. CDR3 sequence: CASSLGSLEKLFF. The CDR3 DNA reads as TGTGCCAGCAGCCTGGGTAGTCTTGAAAAACTGTTTTTT.

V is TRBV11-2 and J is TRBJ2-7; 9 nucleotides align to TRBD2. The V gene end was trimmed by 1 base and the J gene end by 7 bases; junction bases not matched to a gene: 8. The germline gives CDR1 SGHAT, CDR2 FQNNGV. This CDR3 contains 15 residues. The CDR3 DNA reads TGTGCCAGCAGCTTAGTTGCGGGAGGGGCCGGAGAGCAGTACTTC. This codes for CASSLVAGGAGEQYF. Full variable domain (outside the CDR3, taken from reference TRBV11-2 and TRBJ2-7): EAGVAQSPRYKIIEKRQSVAFWCNPISGHATLYWYQQILGQGPKLLIQFQNNGVVDDSQLPKDRFSAERLKGVDSTLKIQPAKLEDSAVYLCASSLVAGGAGEQYFGPGTRLTVT.